This is a list of T cell receptor beta chains from one sample in a study of graft-versus-host responses after intestinal transplantation. Data came from immunoSEQ multiplex PCR; TCRdb stores just in-frame clones and leaves some out. In the table there are about 21,000 clones, less than 40% of which are singletons. The sample here was alloreactive CD8+ T cells from a mixed lymphocyte reaction culture, taken before intestinal transplant. Receptors originate from a human patient who received an intestinal transplant. CDR3s include the opening cysteine and the closing phenylalanine or tryptophan.

V,CDR3
TRBV2,CARSTGNTDTQYF
TRBV6-1,CASSPSSSYEQYF
TRBV7-3,CASSPSGLSSYNEQFF
TRBV5-5,CASSFTSGGYDEQFF
TRBV10-3,CAISEAPAADSGNTIYF
TRBV7-9,CASSLLPSSYEQYF
TRBV5-4,CASSFPAGGSYEQYF
TRBV6-6,CASSYQGDGYTF
TRBV11-2,CASPLGSGYNEQYF
TRBV9,CASSNEGAGYEQYF
TRBV11-2,CASSSELAGAPYEQYF
TRBV4-1,CASSQVRGVTSYEQYF
TRBV11-1,CASSQPGQGPGNTIYF
TRBV5-5,CASSLGSLGYNEQFF
TRBV28,CASSLWPSDTQYF
TRBV4-2,CASSQDYNEQFF
TRBV6-1,CVPGQGQETQYF
TRBV13,CASSPGTGTYEQYF
TRBV15,CATSRGLRYQETQYF
TRBV7-6,CASSLAAEGREKLFF
TRBV6-5,CASSYYPDQPQHF
TRBV30,CAWSETVNTEAFF
TRBV4-1,CASSQGLASSYEQYF
TRBV9,CASSAPGPLNEKLFF
TRBV7-6,CASSLGGLAGLSSYTDTQYF
TRBV19,CASSWGTNYGYTF
TRBV25-1,CASSEYSTGAGNEQFF
TRBV6-5,CVPGQGQETQYF
TRBV6-6,CASSKTRDSPGEQYF
TRBV7-3,CASSPTGSYEQYF
TRBV10-3,CATLDGNYEQYF
TRBV27,CASSSAESSYEQYF
TRBV4-2,CASSQDWGGTDTQYF
TRBV19,CASRELGQLEDGYTF
TRBV7-2,CASSLDLAGDEQYF
TRBV7-3,CASSLGPTVNSPLHF
TRBV4-2,CASSWHGIPYYEQYF
TRBV10-3,CAISEPTHRAFGETQYF
TRBV2,CASTPAAYSNQPQHF
TRBV4-1,CASSHLKVGHPNQPQHF
TRBV19,CASSILPFATGGNEQFF
TRBV4-1,CASSQPGLSYEQYF
TRBV11-1,CASSSQTLISYEQYF
TRBV5-1,CASSDTGGAGRADTQYF
TRBV6-5,CASSYSTGNEQFF
TRBV11-2,CASSLARRNEQYF
TRBV6-5,CASSYALPGEQYF
TRBV4-2,CASSQARDSYQPQHF
TRBV6-4,CASSDRDNSPLHF
TRBV7-3,CASSLITGVYYEQYF
TRBV10-3,CAISERLAGSGTDTQYF
TRBV4-3,CASSPVQGRNTIYF
TRBV7-9,CASSEGLGYTGELFF
TRBV29-1,CSVPSTQDYGYTF